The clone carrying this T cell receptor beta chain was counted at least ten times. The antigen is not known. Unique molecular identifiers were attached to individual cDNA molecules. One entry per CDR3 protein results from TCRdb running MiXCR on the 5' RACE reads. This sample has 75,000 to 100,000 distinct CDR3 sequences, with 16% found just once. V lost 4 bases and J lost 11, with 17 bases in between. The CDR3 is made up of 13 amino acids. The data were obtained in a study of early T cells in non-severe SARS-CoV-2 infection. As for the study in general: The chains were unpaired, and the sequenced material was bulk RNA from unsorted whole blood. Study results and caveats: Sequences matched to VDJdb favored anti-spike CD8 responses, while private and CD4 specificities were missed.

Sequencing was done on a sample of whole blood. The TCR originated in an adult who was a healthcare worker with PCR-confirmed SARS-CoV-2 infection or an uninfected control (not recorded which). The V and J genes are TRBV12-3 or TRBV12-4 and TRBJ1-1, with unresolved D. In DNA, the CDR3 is TGTGCCAGCAGTTCCTCCCTTCTTCTAGGCGCTTTCTTT. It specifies CASSSSLLLGAFF.